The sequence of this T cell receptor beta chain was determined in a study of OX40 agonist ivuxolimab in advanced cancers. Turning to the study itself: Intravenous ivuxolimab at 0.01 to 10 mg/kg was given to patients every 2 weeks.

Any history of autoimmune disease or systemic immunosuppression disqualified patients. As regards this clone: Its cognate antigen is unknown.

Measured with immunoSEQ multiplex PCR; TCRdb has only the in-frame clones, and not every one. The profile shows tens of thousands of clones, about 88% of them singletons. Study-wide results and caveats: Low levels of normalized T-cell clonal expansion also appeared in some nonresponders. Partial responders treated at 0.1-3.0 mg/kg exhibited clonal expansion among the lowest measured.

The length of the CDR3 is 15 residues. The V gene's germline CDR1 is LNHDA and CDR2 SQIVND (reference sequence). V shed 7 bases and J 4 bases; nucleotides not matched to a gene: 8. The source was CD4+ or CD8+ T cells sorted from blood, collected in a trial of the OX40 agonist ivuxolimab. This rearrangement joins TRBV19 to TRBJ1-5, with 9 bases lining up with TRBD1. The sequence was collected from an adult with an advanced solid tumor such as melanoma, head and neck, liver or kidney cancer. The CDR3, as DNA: TGTGCCAGTACGAACCGGGACAGGGAGAATCAGCCCCAGCATTTT. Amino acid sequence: CASTNRDRENQPQHF.